These 26 T cell receptor beta chains were all obtained from the same sample, sequenced in a study of shared clonotypes between healthy human individuals. Sequenced by immunoSEQ multiplex PCR; TCRdb stores in-frame clones only, minus some. This table has roughly 2.2 million clones, around 93% appearing once. The sequenced sample was naive CD4+ T cells from PBMCs. The subset was: CD45RA+ positively selected. The receptors originated from a man in his late teens or twenties in good health. Some clones in this sample may be carry-over from other donors' samples.

The chain is built from TRBV6-5 and TRBJ1-3, with D maybe TRBD1 (5 bases). The CDR3 loop spans 13 amino acids. The ends were cut back, 11 bases at V and 0 bases at J, with 11 bases in the middle. Germline CDR1 reads MNHEY; CDR2 reads SVGAGI. For the CDR3, the DNA is TGTGCCGCGATCGGGGGCTCTGGAAACACCATATATTTT. Protein product: CAAIGGSGNTIYF.

This chain uses TRBV27 with TRBJ2-7; 10 positions match TRBD2. V was clipped by 4 bases and J by 3 bases; unmatched bases: 15. This CDR3 spans 18 amino acids. Germline CDR1 reads MNHEY; CDR2 reads SMNVEV (reference sequence). In DNA, the CDR3 is TGTGCCAGCAGTTACCGCAATACCGGGACTAGCGCGGTCTACGAGCAGTACTTC. Protein: CASSYRNTGTSAVYEQYF.

V gene TRBV5-1 combines with J gene TRBJ2-1; D remains unclear. This CDR3 is 16 amino acids long. Trimming removed 0 bases from V and 0 bases from J, with 10 bases in between. From germline, CDR1 is SGHRS and CDR2 YFSETQ. In DNA form, the CDR3 reads TGCGCCAGCAGCTTGGCGGTCTCTCTCTCCTACAATGAGCAGTTCTTC. This encodes CASSLAVSLSYNEQFF. The whole variable domain, remainder taken from reference TRBV5-1 and TRBJ2-1, is KAGVTQTPRYLIKTRGQQVTLSCSPISGHRSVSWYQQTPGQGLQFLFEYFSETQRNKGNFPGRFSGRQFSNSRSEMNVSTLELGDSALYLCASSLAVSLSYNEQFFGPGTRLTVL.

This chain connects TRBV4-1 to TRBJ2-2; TRBD2 matches 7 bases. The CDR3 loop spans 18 amino acids. Looked up from germline, CDR1 is MGHRA and CDR2 is YSYEKL. Trimming at V came to 4 bases and at J to 4 bases, leaving 15 bases not matched to a gene. CDR3 bases: TGCGCCAGCAGCCTTCGAGGTGGTAGCGGGTGGGTCACCGGGGAGCTGTTTTTT. It codes for CASSLRGGSGWVTGELFF.

V is TRBV7-8 and J is TRBJ2-3; TRBD2 might be the D (5 bases). Trimming cost V 3 bases and J 2 bases, with 12 bases left between them. CDR1 is SGHVS and CDR2 is FQNEAQ in the germline V gene. The CDR3 totals 15 residues. CDR3 DNA sequence: TGTGCCAGCAGCTTGCGCCGGGAATTCACAGATACGCAGTATTTT. The encoded protein is CASSLRREFTDTQYF.

V usage is TRBV5-1 and J usage is TRBJ1-4; 7 bases map to TRBD1. V gave up 1 base and J gave up 6 bases; unmatched junction bases: 3. This CDR3 region has 14 residues. CDR1 and CDR2 from the germline V gene are SGHRS and YFSETQ. CDR3 in amino acids: CASSLNRGYEKLFF. The DNA for the CDR3 is TGCGCCAGCAGCTTGAACAGGGGCTATGAAAAACTGTTTTTT. Filled out from reference TRBV5-1 and TRBJ1-4, the complete variable domain reads KAGVTQTPRYLIKTRGQQVTLSCSPISGHRSVSWYQQTPGQGLQFLFEYFSETQRNKGNFPGRFSGRQFSNSRSEMNVSTLELGDSALYLCASSLNRGYEKLFFGSGTQLSVL.

In this sample, this clone turned up once. The chain is built from TRBV7-3 and TRBJ1-2; the match to TRBD1 covers 9 bases. V lost 2 bases to trimming and J lost 10 bases; unmatched junction nucleotides: 8. CDR3 length: 14 residues. CDR1 and CDR2 (germline): SGHTA, FQGTGA. The CDR3 region has the DNA TGTGCCAGCAGCTTAGTTCGGGACAGGGCACCCTACACCTTC. Translated: CASSLVRDRAPYTF.

The gene calls are TRBV30 and TRBJ2-7, with TRBD2 as a possible D gene (6 bases). Trimming took 4 bases from V and 0 from J, leaving 22 bases between them. This CDR3 has 17 residues. Germline CDR1 is GTSNPN and CDR2 is SVGIG (reference sequence). Here the CDR3 reads CAWNSLGASARSYEQYF. The CDR3 DNA reads TGTGCCTGGAACTCACTTGGGGCTAGCGCCCGCTCCTACGAGCAGTACTTC.

This clone has just one count. The chain has TRBV15 and TRBJ2-1; TRBD1 matches at 11 bases. The V segment lost 1 base and the J segment 8 bases; nucleotides outside the gene matches: 7. Per the germline V gene, CDR1 is LNHNV and CDR2 is YYDKDF (reference sequence). The CDR3 is 16 residues long. CDR3 in DNA: TGTGCCACCAGCAGAGGCGGACAGGGGGCTTTCTATGAGCAGTTCTTC. Its translation is CATSRGGQGAFYEQFF.

The rearrangement joins TRBV5-6 to TRBJ1-3; tentative D call: TRBD1 (5 bases). The CDR3 sequence is 18 residues long. CDR1 and CDR2 from the germline V gene are SGHDT and YYEEEE. Trimming removed 0 bases at V and 3 bases at J, with 19 bases between. The CDR3 nucleotides are TGTGCCAGCAGCTTGGGAAGGGGCCGGAGCTTTTATGGAAACACCATATATTTT. Translation gives CASSLGRGRSFYGNTIYF.

The CDR3: CASTLCGIAGMKGGETQYF. The CDR3 DNA reads as TGCGCCAGCACCTTATGTGGTATTGCTGGAATGAAGGGCGGGGAGACCCAGTACTTC. V is TRBV23-1 and J is TRBJ2-5, with D tentatively TRBD2 (5 bases). TRBV23-1 carries the ORF label, with uncertain function. The V and J ends lost 7 bases and 5 bases respectively, with 32 bases between them. The CDR3 consists of 19 residues.

For the CDR3, the DNA is TGTGCCAGCAGTGAAAGCCAGGGGAACACTGAAGCTTTCTTT. It is translated as CASSESQGNTEAFF. The V and J genes are TRBV28 and TRBJ1-1; possibly TRBD1 for D (5 bases). V lost 5 bases and J 1 base, leaving 11 bases between the germline ends. The CDR3 spans 14 residues. Germline V lookup: CDR1 MDHEN, CDR2 SYDVKM.

The rearrangement links TRBV28 to TRBJ2-1; D may be TRBD1 or TRBD2 (5 bases each). Between the trimmed V and J ends, which lost 2 bases and 5 bases, there was a span of 10 bases. Germline values: CDR1 MDHEN, CDR2 SYDVKM. The CDR3 loop spans 14 amino acids. The CDR3 DNA reads TGTGCCAGCAGTTTACCAGGGAGACACAATGAGCAGTTCTTC. Its translation is CASSLPGRHNEQFF.

V and J are TRBV27 and TRBJ2-3; TRBD2 matches 7 bases. CDR3 size: 15 residues. The germline V gene encodes CDR1 MNHEY and CDR2 SMNVEV (reference sequence). The J segment lost 5 bases and the V segment lost 7 bases, leaving 12 bases of the junction unmatched. CDR3 nucleotide sequence: TGTGCCAGCACCGGGGGGACCGGATGGATAGATACGCAGTATTTT. It is translated as CASTGGTGWIDTQYF.

The chain is built from TRBV27 and TRBJ2-1; possibly TRBD2 for D (5 bases). The germline gives CDR1 MNHEY, CDR2 SMNVEV (reference sequence). V was shortened by 0 bases and J by 0 bases, with 9 bases between the two germline ends. The CDR3 is 16 amino acids. CDR3 coding DNA: TGTGCCAGCAGTTTATCCGGGATCAGCTCCTACAATGAGCAGTTCTTC. Translated: CASSLSGISSYNEQFF.

This clone is a singleton in its sample. The rearrangement uses TRBV7-6 and TRBJ1-3; no definite D call. This CDR3 has 15 residues. The V end lost 5 bases, the J end lost 3 bases, and 14 bases lay between the germline ends. From germline, CDR1 is SGHVS and CDR2 FNYEAQ. DNA for the CDR3: TGTGCCAGCAGCCCTTGGGAGACACATGGAAACACCATATATTTT. Amino acid sequence: CASSPWETHGNTIYF.

Turning to this clone: The identical CDR3 is also encoded by other nucleotide sequences in the sample. Written as DNA, the CDR3 is TGCGCCAGCAGCCCGCTAGCGGGTGGCGATGAGCAGTTCTTC. Translation gives CASSPLAGGDEQFF. The chain recombines TRBV5-1 with TRBJ2-1, with 8 bases lining up with TRBD2. Germline loops: CDR1 SGHRS, CDR2 YFSETQ. The length of the CDR3 is 14 residues. V shed 4 bases and J 8 bases; nucleotides not matched to a gene: 8.

The gene calls are TRBV30 and TRBJ2-1; D remains ambiguous. V was trimmed by 3 bases and J by 5 bases, leaving 5 bases between them. The CDR3 is 11 residues long. Germline CDR1 and CDR2: GTSNPN and SVGIG (reference sequence). The chain's CDR3 is CAWRTNNEQFF. The DNA of the CDR3 is TGTGCCTGGAGAACGAACAATGAGCAGTTCTTC.

V and J are TRBV11-2 and TRBJ2-1; possibly TRBD2 for D (6 bases). The length of the CDR3 is 14 residues. V lost 7 bases, J lost 10 bases, and 20 bases lay in between. CDR1 is SGHAT, CDR2 FQNNGV, per germline. CDR3: CASTGTFQGLEQFF. CDR3 sequence (DNA): TGTGCCAGCACGGGGACTTTTCAGGGTTTAGAGCAGTTCTTC.

The chain links TRBV5-1 to TRBJ2-2, with 11 positions matching TRBD1. The CDR3 runs 16 residues. The trim removed 2 bases at V and 6 bases at J, leaving 6 bases unmatched. Germline CDR1 reads SGHRS; CDR2 reads YFSETQ. This chain's CDR3 is CASSLGQGASPGELFF. The DNA of the CDR3 is TGCGCCAGCAGCTTAGGACAGGGGGCTTCCCCCGGGGAGCTGTTTTTT.

This rearrangement joins TRBV4-1 to TRBJ2-7, with 10 bases that match TRBD1. The CDR3 length is 16 residues. Losses at the gene ends were 4 bases for V and 2 bases for J; bases not matched to a gene: 8. Germline assignment: CDR1 MGHRA and CDR2 YSYEKL. Here the CDR3 reads CASSRRGGTGAYEQYF. DNA of the CDR3: TGCGCCAGCAGCCGCCGCGGTGGGACAGGGGCCTACGAGCAGTACTTC.

V and J are TRBV7-6 and TRBJ2-1; D call uncertain. The germline V gene encodes CDR1 SGHVS and CDR2 FNYEAQ. The CDR3 has 14 residues. V was trimmed by 5 bases and J by 5 bases, leaving 13 bases between them. CDR3 DNA: TGTGCCAGCAGCCTTCCTAGGAGAAACAATGAGCAGTTCTTC. Residues: CASSLPRRNNEQFF.

The J gene is TRBJ2-5, the V gene TRBV28; D not resolved. CDR3 length equals 14 residues. The germline CDR1 and CDR2 sequences are MDHEN and SYDVKM. Trimming cost V 8 bases and J 4 bases, with 17 bases left between them. Here the CDR3 reads CASGLWEWGETQYF. The DNA for the CDR3 is TGTGCCAGCGGCTTATGGGAATGGGGAGAGACCCAGTACTTC.

Of note for this clone: In the same sample, other DNA sequences code for this CDR3. The chain employs TRBV28 and TRBJ2-2; 7 bases agree with TRBD1. Germline V CDR1 and CDR2: MDHEN, SYDVKM. The V segment lost 2 bases and the J segment 6 bases; nucleotides outside the gene matches: 0. The CDR3 consists of 13 residues. In DNA, the CDR3 is TGTGCCAGCAGTTTAAGGGGGCCCGGGGAGCTGTTTTTT. Translating it yields CASSLRGPGELFF.

The chain links TRBV11-2 to TRBJ2-1; TRBD2 matches 14 bases. After removal of 4 bases from V and 4 bases from J, the junction contained 12 bases not matched to a gene. This CDR3 contains 19 residues. Germline CDR1 is SGHAT and CDR2 is FQNNGV. The CDR3 DNA sequence: TGTGCCAGCAGCTCACCGACTAGCGGGAGGGCCCGGGGGTACAATGAGCAGTTCTTC. Protein: CASSSPTSGRARGYNEQFF.

The chain couples TRBV7-2 to TRBJ2-7; tentative D call: TRBD2 (7 bases). This CDR3 is 16 amino acids long. Trimming removed 5 bases from V and 2 bases from J, with 19 bases in between. Germline V gene sequence: CDR1 SGHTA, CDR2 FQGNSA. CDR3 bases: TGTGCCAGCAGCCCGCGAATAGGGGGAGGGCCCTACGAGCAGTACTTC. This gives the protein CASSPRIGGGPYEQYF.